This TCR beta chain was documented in a study of blood T cell repertoires in COVID-19. At the level of the study: Acute-phase and convalescent COVID-19 samples originated in the United States, Italy and Spain. Nucleic acid was either cDNA or gDNA, and it came from T cells, B-cell-depleted T cells, or PBMCs.

Study processing details: Amplifying reference gene primers gave estimates of nucleated cell counts. Sequencing used immunoSEQ multiplex PCR; TCRdb keeps in-frame clones, though not all of them. The DNA was the basis for D and trimming; V, J and clone size are from that table. Of some 200,000 clones in the sample, more than 85% were seen once. Per the germline V gene, CDR1 is SGHRS and CDR2 is YFSETQ. The J segment lost 8 bases and the V segment lost 1 base, leaving 9 bases of the junction unmatched. CDR3 length: 15 residues. This TCR was sampled from a middle-aged man with active or convalescent COVID-19. The chain carries TRBV5-1 and TRBJ1-2; 9 bases are a match to TRBD1. The sequencing input was peripheral blood. The CDR3 protein is CASSLTPGQGYGYTF. Written as DNA, the CDR3 is TGCGCCAGCAGCTTGACCCCGGGACAGGGTTACGGCTACACCTTC.